The present T cell receptor (beta chain) was sequenced within a study of blood T cell repertoires in COVID-19. Method: immunoSEQ multiplex PCR; TCRdb's copy keeps in-frame clones and lacks some. The profile shows roughly 18,000 clones, roughly nine tenths of them singletons. The CDR3 totals 15 residues. Trimming removed 7 bases from V and 0 bases from J, with 13 bases in between. Per the germline V gene, CDR1 is MNHEY and CDR2 is SVGAGI. The V and J genes are TRBV6-5 and TRBJ1-5; D gene ambiguous. The sequenced sample was peripheral blood. This TCR derives from a man aged 55 to 69 with active COVID-19. CDR3 in amino acids: CASNRNGDSNQPQHF. CDR3 in DNA: TGTGCCAGCAACAGAAACGGGGATAGCAATCAGCCCCAGCATTTT.